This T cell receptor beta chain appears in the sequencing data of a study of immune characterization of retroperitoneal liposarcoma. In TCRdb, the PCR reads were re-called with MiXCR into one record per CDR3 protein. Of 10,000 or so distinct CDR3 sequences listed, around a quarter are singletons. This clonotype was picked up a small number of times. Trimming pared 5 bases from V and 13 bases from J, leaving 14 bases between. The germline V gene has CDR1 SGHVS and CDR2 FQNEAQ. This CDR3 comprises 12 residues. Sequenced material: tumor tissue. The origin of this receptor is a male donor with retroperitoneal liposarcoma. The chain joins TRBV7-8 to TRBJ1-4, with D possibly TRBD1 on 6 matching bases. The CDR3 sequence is CASSPGTRGLFF. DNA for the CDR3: TGTGCCAGCAGCCCCGGGACCAGGGGACTGTTTTTT.